This TCR beta chain was sequenced during a study of cytomegalovirus exposure and HLA in healthy donors. Study at large: Within an early data release were approximately 85 million unique TCRs drawn from HLA-typed donors.

Study observations and caveats: The number of N-insertions in an Asian-associated ancestry cluster was reportedly below the 666-donor mean in a later analysis. Presence/absence analyses supposed approximately even sequencing depth among donors. Researchers reported in a later analysis that a missense DCLRE1C variant was tied to TCR beta V- and J-gene trimming.

Trimming removed 2 bases at V and 2 bases at J, with 12 bases between. This CDR3 has 15 residues. CDR1 MGHRA and CDR2 YSYEKL come from the germline V gene. PCR involved 60 Vbeta and 13 Jbeta primers. This table comes from immunoSEQ multiplex PCR, and its TCRdb copy is limited to in-frame clones, with some not included. The sample contains under 200,000 clones, around 77% of which appear only once. About this clone itself: Its antigen is not identified.

The TCR was taken from a man between 60 and 75 years old in good health and CMV-seronegative. Sequenced material: PBMCs. The chain joins TRBV4-1 to TRBJ2-5, with D perhaps TRBD1 (6 bases). The CDR3 is CASSQQLDSQETQYF. The CDR3 DNA reads as TGCGCCAGCAGCCAACAATTGGACAGTCAAGAGACCCAGTACTTC.